Listed below are T cell receptor beta chains from one sample, sequenced in a study of shared T cell receptors in the human thymus. TCRdb's copy holds only in-frame clones and misses some; the assay was immunoSEQ multiplex PCR. The table shows hundreds of thousands of clones, with approximately 87% occurring only once. These records were also assigned to another study, of human thymus T cells.

Specimen: thymocytes. Receptor source: a boy younger than two with a congenital heart defect. Each CDR3 is given with its conserved first and last residue. A D gene is named only where the DNA matches it firmly. Some rows mark clone size as missing; the rest say once, few, many or name a class of expanded clone.

d_gene	abundance	v_gene	j_gene	CDR3aa
NA	NA	TRBV5-1	TRBJ2-7	CASSSEGGSIYEQYF
TRBD2	NA	TRBV5-4	TRBJ2-5	CASSFLTSGRPRQEETQYF
NA	NA	TRBV6-6	TRBJ1-2	CASSYSDGINYGYTF
TRBD1	NA	TRBV30	TRBJ1-5	CAWSADRTPQPQHF
TRBD2	NA	TRBV27	TRBJ2-2	CASSLCSSGSPTGELFF
TRBD1	NA	TRBV5-6	TRBJ1-1	CASSLSGDREYAEAFF
NA	NA	TRBV5-6	TRBJ2-7	CASSYTGLAEHYEQYF
NA	NA	TRBV7-2	TRBJ1-1	CASSSRPQGRGAFF
NA	NA	TRBV10-2	TRBJ2-7	CASSEVFGSYEQYF
NA	NA	TRBV27	TRBJ2-1	CASSPLQDYPHVGEQFF
NA	NA	TRBV27	TRBJ2-7	CASSWDSTRYEQYF
NA	NA	TRBV25-1	TRBJ2-5	CASSEGQAGAQETQYF
NA	once	TRBV15	TRBJ2-3	CATSDNGAGTSTDTQYF
TRBD2	NA	TRBV4-2	TRBJ2-7	CASSQGVAGGPYEQYF
TRBD2	NA	TRBV12-5	TRBJ2-5	CASGLVSLDGRGLAGYQETQYF
TRBD2	once	TRBV6-4	TRBJ2-7	CASSDSTSGSEQYF
TRBD1	NA	TRBV11-3	TRBJ2-7	CASSFPQGARSEEQYF
NA	NA	TRBV27	TRBJ1-5	CASSQARRNNQPQHF
TRBD1	NA	TRBV4-3	TRBJ2-7	CASSQGEDRGVYEQYF
TRBD1	NA	TRBV6-1	TRBJ2-5	CASRGQAHQVETQYF
NA	NA	TRBV18	TRBJ2-7	CASSTDSYEQYF
NA	once	TRBV18	TRBJ1-4	CASSSRSQANEKLFF
NA	NA	TRBV4-2	TRBJ2-7	CASSQDIPGFKPTYSYEQYF
TRBD1	NA	TRBV7-2	TRBJ2-5	CASSSRQGALETQYF
TRBD2	NA	TRBV5-6	TRBJ2-7	CASSLGLAGESEQYF
NA	once	TRBV7-9	TRBJ1-2	CASSLDDRDKVANYGYTF
TRBD2	NA	TRBV27	TRBJ2-3	CASSLGPSGTDTQYF
NA	few	TRBV25-1	TRBJ1-1	CASSEGGTAGTEAFF
NA	NA	TRBV2	TRBJ2-5	CASSSQGLETQYF
NA	NA	TRBV6-1	TRBJ2-7	CASSEDFQASDASYEQYF
TRBD1	few	TRBV18	TRBJ1-4	CASSPRGQRNEKLFF
TRBD1	NA	TRBV7-9	TRBJ2-7	CASSRGTGDPWEQYF
TRBD2	NA	TRBV5-1	TRBJ2-7	CASSLDVGPELAGGLLQYF
TRBD2	NA	TRBV5-6	TRBJ2-1	CASSCSGQRLAGSYNEQFF
TRBD2	NA	TRBV4-1	TRBJ2-1	CASSQGRDGRGTYNEQFF
NA	NA	TRBV7-8	TRBJ2-7	CASSFGGAYEQYF
TRBD1	NA	TRBV2	TRBJ2-7	CASRGTGEREQYF
TRBD2	NA	TRBV7-9	TRBJ2-3	CASSSTSGSGTDTQYF
TRBD2	NA	TRBV6-5	TRBJ2-3	CASSYPARGGPAVQYF
TRBD2	NA	TRBV15	TRBJ2-1	CATSRELGLAAYNEQFF
TRBD2	NA	TRBV6-5	TRBJ2-5	CASSSSGSGDETQYF
TRBD1	NA	TRBV19	TRBJ1-2	CASSIRTGGYGYTF
NA	NA	TRBV7-9	TRBJ2-7	CASSFTWQGPLSYEQYF
TRBD1	NA	TRBV15	TRBJ1-2	CATTQTGSDGYTF
TRBD2	NA	TRBV29-1	TRBJ2-7	CSVQDDGRRTYEQYF
TRBD2	NA	TRBV7-7	TRBJ2-1	CASSPRTSGRGSYNEQFF
TRBD2	NA	TRBV5-1	TRBJ2-3	CASSLVGLAATDTQYF
NA	once	TRBV7-3	TRBJ2-1	CANRAGPPSYNEQFF
NA	few	TRBV29-1	TRBJ1-3	CSVEDLGLSGNTIYF
TRBD2	NA	TRBV27	TRBJ2-7	CASSYAGAPYEQYF
TRBD2	NA	TRBV4-2	TRBJ2-1	CASSQGIAGGGEQFF
TRBD2	NA	TRBV29-1	TRBJ2-1	CSSVGGGRVNEQFF
TRBD1	NA	TRBV5-4	TRBJ2-2	CASSLCQGQGSTGELFF
TRBD1	NA	TRBV9	TRBJ1-1	CASSATGQGAYNTEAFF